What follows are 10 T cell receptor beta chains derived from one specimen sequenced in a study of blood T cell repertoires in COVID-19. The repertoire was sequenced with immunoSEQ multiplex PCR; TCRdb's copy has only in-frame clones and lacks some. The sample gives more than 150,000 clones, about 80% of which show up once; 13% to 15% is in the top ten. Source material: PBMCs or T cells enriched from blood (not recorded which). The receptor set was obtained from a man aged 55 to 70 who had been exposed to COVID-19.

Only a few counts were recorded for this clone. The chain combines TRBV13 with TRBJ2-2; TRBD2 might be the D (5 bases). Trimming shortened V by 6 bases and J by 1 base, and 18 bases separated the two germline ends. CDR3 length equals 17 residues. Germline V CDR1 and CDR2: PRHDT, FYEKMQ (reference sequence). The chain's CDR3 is CASRALALAGNTGELFF. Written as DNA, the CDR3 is TGTGCCAGCAGGGCTTTAGCGCTAGCAGGGAACACCGGGGAGCTGTTTTTT.

CDR3 protein: CASSFGTLPYEQYF. Written as DNA, the CDR3 is TGCGCCAGCAGCTTCGGGACACTACCCTACGAGCAGTACTTC. The J gene is TRBJ2-7, the V gene TRBV5-1; a weak D match, TRBD1 (6 bases). The CDR3 contains 14 residues. Trimming stripped 2 bases from V and 2 bases from J, with 11 bases between. CDR1 is SGHRS and CDR2 is YFSETQ in the germline V gene. The entire variable domain, with the rest obtained from reference TRBV5-1 and TRBJ2-7, is as follows: KAGVTQTPRYLIKTRGQQVTLSCSPISGHRSVSWYQQTPGQGLQFLFEYFSETQRNKGNFPGRFSGRQFSNSRSEMNVSTLELGDSALYLCASSFGTLPYEQYFGPGTRLTVT.

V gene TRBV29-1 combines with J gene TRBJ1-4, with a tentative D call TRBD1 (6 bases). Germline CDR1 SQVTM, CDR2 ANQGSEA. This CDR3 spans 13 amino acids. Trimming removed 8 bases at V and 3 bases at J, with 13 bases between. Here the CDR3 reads CSTRQAANEKLFF. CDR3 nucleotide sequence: TGCAGCACTCGACAGGCGGCTAATGAAAAACTGTTTTTT.

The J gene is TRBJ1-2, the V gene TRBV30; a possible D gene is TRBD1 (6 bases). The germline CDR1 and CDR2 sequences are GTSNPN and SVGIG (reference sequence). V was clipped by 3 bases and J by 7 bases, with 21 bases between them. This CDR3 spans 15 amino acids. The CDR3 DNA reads TGTGCCTGGAGCGCTGACAGGTTGCTGGGTGGTGGCTACACCTTC. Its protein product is CAWSADRLLGGGYTF.

The CDR3 DNA reads as TGTGCCACCAGGGACACCACAGATACGCAGTATTTT. It translates to CATRDTTDTQYF. This chain links TRBV24-1 with TRBJ2-3, with D perhaps matching TRBD1 (5 bases). Germline CDR1 and CDR2: KGHDR and SFDVKD. This CDR3 region has 12 residues. Between the trimmed V and J ends, which lost 7 bases and 2 bases, there was a span of 6 bases.

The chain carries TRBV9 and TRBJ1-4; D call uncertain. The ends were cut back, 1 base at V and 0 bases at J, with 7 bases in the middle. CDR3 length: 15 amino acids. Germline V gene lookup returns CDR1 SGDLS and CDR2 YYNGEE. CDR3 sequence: CASSVLPSTNEKLFF. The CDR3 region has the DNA TGTGCCAGCAGCGTACTCCCTTCAACTAATGAAAAACTGTTTTTT.

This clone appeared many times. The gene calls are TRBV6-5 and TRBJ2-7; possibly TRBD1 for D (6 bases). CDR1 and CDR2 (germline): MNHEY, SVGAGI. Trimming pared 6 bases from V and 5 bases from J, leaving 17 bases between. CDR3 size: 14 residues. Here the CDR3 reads CASRRPIGGNEQYF. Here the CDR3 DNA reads TGTGCCAGCAGGCGACCGATTGGGGGCAACGAGCAGTACTTC.

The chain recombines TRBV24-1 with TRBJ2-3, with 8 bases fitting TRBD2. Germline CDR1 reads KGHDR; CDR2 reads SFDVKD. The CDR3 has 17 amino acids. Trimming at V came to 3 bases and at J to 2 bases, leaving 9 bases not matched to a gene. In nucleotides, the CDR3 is TGTGCCACCAGTGATGTTAGCGGGGAAACCGTCACAGATACGCAGTATTTT. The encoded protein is CATSDVSGETVTDTQYF.

The CDR3 DNA sequence: TGTGCCAGCTCACTGAGACAGGGGAGCACAGATACGCAGTATTTT. Protein: CASSLRQGSTDTQYF. This chain joins TRBV18 and TRBJ2-3, with TRBD1 identical over 8 bases. The CDR3 totals 15 residues. Germline CDR1 reads KGHSH; CDR2 reads LQKENI. J lost 0 bases, V lost 4 bases, and 3 bases had no gene match.

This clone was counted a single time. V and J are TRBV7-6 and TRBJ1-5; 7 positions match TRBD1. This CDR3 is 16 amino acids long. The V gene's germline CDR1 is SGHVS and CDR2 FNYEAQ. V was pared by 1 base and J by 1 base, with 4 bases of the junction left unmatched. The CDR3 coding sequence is TGTGCCAGCAGCTTAGTCGGGACAGCCAGCAATCAGCCCCAGCATTTT. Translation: CASSLVGTASNQPQHF. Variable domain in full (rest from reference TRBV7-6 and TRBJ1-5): GAGVSQSPRYKVTKRGQDVALRCDPISGHVSLYWYRQALGQGPEFLTYFNYEAQQDKSGLPNDRFSAERPEGSISTLTIQRTEQRDSAMYRCASSLVGTASNQPQHFGDGTRLSIL.